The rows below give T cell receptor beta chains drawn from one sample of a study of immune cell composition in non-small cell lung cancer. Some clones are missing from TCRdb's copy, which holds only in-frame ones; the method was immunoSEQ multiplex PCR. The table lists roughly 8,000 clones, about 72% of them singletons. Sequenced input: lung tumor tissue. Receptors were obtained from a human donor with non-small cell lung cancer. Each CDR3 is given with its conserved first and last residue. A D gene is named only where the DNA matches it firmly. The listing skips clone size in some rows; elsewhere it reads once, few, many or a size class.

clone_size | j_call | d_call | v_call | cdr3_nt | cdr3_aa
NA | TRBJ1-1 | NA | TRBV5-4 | TGTGCCAGCAGCTTCGCTCGACAGACAGTCACTGAAGCTTTCTTT | CASSFARQTVTEAFF
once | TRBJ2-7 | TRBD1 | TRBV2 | TGTGCCAGCAGTGTCTCCGGGACAGGGGCCTACGAGCAGTACTTC | CASSVSGTGAYEQYF
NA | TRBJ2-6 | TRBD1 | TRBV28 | TGTGCCAGCGGGCAGACAGGGGGCTCTGGGGCCAACGTCCTGACTTTC | CASGQTGGSGANVLTF
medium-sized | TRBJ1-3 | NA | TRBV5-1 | TGCGCCAGCAGCTTCGTGTCAGAACCTGGAAACACCATATATTTT | CASSFVSEPGNTIYF
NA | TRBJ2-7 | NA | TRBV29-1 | TGCAGCGCCGCCGCGGACTACGAGCAGTACTTC | CSAAADYEQYF
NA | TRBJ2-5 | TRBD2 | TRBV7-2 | TGTGCCAGCAGCTCCGGACTAGCGGGAGGTCGGGAGCAGTACTTC | CASSSGLAGGREQYF
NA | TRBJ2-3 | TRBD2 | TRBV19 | TGTGCCAGTAGTATAGGCGCGGGGGGAAGGGATACGCAGTATTTT | CASSIGAGGRDTQYF
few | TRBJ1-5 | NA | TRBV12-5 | TGTGCTAGTGCCAAGGACTCAGGAGTAGAAAGTCAGCCCCAGCATTTT | CASAKDSGVESQPQHF
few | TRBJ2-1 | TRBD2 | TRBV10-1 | TGCGCCAGCAGTGAAACTCCGGGACTAGCGGGAGTAGGAGTGGGCAATGAGCAGTTCTTC | CASSETPGLAGVGVGNEQFF
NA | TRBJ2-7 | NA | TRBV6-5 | TGTGCCAGCAGTTACTCATCACTCGGCTCCTACGAGCAGTACTTC | CASSYSSLGSYEQYF
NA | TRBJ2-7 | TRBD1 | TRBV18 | TGTGCCAGCTCACGTCGGGGACAGGGAATCTACGAGCAGTACTTC | CASSRRGQGIYEQYF
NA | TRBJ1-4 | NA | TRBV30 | TGTGCCTGGAGCTCCAGAACAGAAAAACTGTTTTTT | CAWSSRTEKLFF
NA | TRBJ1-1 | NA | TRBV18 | TGTGCCAGCTCACCAGGTCCTAACCCAGGGGAAGCTTTCTTT | CASSPGPNPGEAFF
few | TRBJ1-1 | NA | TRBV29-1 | TGCAGCGTTGAGGGGGACTTAGTGGAGCCTGAAGCTTTCTTT | CSVEGDLVEPEAFF
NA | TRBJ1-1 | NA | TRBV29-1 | TGCAGCGTTGAAGTTCCGCGGGGGAGACAGAACACTGAAGCTTTCTTT | CSVEVPRGRQNTEAFF
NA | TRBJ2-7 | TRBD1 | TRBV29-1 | TGCAGCGTTGCTACGGGACAGGCCTCATACGAGCAGTACTTC | CSVATGQASYEQYF
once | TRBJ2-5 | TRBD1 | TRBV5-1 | TGCGCCAGCAGCTTCGGACAGGGACGATCAGAGACCCAGTACTTC | CASSFGQGRSETQYF
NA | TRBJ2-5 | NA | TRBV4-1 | TGCGCCAGCAGCCAGTACATCAGGGAAGAGACCCAGTACTTC | CASSQYIREETQYF
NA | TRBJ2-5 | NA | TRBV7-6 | TGTGCCAGCAGCTTCTCGTATCAAGAGACCCAGTACTTC | CASSFSYQETQYF
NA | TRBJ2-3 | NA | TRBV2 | TGTGCCAGCAGTGAATCGTGGTCGGCAGATACGCAGTATTTT | CASSESWSADTQYF
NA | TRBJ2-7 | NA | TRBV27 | TGTGCCAGCAGTCTTGACAGGACCTACGAGCAGTACTTC | CASSLDRTYEQYF
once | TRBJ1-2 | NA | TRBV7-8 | TGTGCCAGCAGCCTACCAGGGGTCGGGAACTATGGCTACACCTTC | CASSLPGVGNYGYTF
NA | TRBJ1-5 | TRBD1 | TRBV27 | TGTGCCAGCAGGAGGACAGGTAGCAATCAGCCCCAGCATTTT | CASRRTGSNQPQHF
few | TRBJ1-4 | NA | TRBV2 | TGTGCCAGCAGTGAATTGGAATGGGGCCGAAGGCTGTTTTTT | CASSELEWGRRLFF
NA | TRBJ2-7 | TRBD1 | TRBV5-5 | TGTGCCAGCAGCTTGGCCCGTGGGACAGGGACCTACGAGCAGTACTTC | CASSLARGTGTYEQYF
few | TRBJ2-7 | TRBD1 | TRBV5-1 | TGCGCCAGCAGCCCAAGTGGACAGGGGCTCTACGAGCAGTACTTC | CASSPSGQGLYEQYF
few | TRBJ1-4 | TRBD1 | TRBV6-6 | TGTGCCAGCAACACCGGGACAGGGAATGAAAAACTGTTTTTT | CASNTGTGNEKLFF
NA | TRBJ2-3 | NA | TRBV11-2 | TGTGCCAGCAGCTCGGGGAGTACGCAGTATTTT | CASSSGSTQYF
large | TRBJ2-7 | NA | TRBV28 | TGTGCCAGCAGTTTCAGGGCCTTCTACGAGCAGTACTTC | CASSFRAFYEQYF
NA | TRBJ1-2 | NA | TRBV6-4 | TGTGCCAGCAGACCTCAGGCGGGCTATGGCTACACCTTC | CASRPQAGYGYTF
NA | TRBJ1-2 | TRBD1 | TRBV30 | TGTGCCTGGAGCCCGCCAGGGGGGAAGAGCTATGGCTACACCTTC | CAWSPPGGKSYGYTF
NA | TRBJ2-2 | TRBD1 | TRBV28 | TGTGCCAGCAGCTTCACAAGCTCCGGGACAGGGGTTGACGGGGAGCTGTTTTTT | CASSFTSSGTGVDGELFF
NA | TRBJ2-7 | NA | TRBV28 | TGTGCCAGCAGTTCACCGGGTCAAAAGGCCTCCTACGAGCAGTACTTC | CASSSPGQKASYEQYF
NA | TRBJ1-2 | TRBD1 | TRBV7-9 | TGTGCCAGCACCCCCAGAATGGCCAGGGGGTATGGCTACACCTTC | CASTPRMARGYGYTF
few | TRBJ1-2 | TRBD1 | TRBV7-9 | TGTGCCAGCAGCTCCTATGGACAGGGAAATTCGGGCTACACCTTC | CASSSYGQGNSGYTF
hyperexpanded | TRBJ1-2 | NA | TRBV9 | TGTGCCAGCAGCGTTAACACCTTAGGGGGAGGCTACACCTTC | CASSVNTLGGGYTF
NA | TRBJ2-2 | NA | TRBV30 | TGTGCCTGGAGTCGTTTAAGTAGGGGCACCGGGGAGCTGTTTTTT | CAWSRLSRGTGELFF
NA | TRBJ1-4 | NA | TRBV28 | TGTGCCAGCAGTTTTCTTGGGGGGTATAATGAAAAACTGTTTTTT | CASSFLGGYNEKLFF
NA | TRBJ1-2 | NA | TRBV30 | TGTGCCTGGAGGGCCCCGGACAGATACTATGGCTACACCTTC | CAWRAPDRYYGYTF
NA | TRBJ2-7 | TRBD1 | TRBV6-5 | TGTGCCAGCAGCCCCGGGACAGGGCTCGAGCAGTACTTC | CASSPGTGLEQYF
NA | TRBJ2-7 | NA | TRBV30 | TGTGCCTGGAGCGCCCTAGCGGACAGCTCCTACGAGCAGTACTTC | CAWSALADSSYEQYF
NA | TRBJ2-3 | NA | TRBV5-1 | TGCGCCAGCAGCTTGGCGTCGGCAGCGGACACAGATACGCAGTATTTT | CASSLASAADTDTQYF
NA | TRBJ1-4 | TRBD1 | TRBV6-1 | TGTGCCAGCAGTGACAGGGGGCTTAAGACTAATGAAAAACTGTTTTTT | CASSDRGLKTNEKLFF
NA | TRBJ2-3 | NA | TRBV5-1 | TGCGCCAGCAGCTTGGGGCTGCGGAGCACAGATACGCAGTATTTT | CASSLGLRSTDTQYF
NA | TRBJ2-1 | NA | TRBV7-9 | TGTGCCAGCAGCTTGTCCGGGGGGCTTTACAATGAGCAGTTCTTC | CASSLSGGLYNEQFF
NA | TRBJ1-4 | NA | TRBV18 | TGTGCCAGCTCACCAACAGGGATACGGGAAAAACTGTTTTTT | CASSPTGIREKLFF
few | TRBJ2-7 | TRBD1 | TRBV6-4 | TGTGCCAGCAGGGAAGAAGGGGACAGAAACTACGAGCAGTACTTC | CASREEGDRNYEQYF
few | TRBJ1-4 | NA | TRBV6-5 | TGTGCCAGCAGTTACTCTTCGGACAGCAGTGAAAAACTGTTTTTT | CASSYSSDSSEKLFF
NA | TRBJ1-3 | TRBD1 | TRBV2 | TGTGCCAGCAGGGTCGGACAGGGGGCCTCAGGAAACACCATATATTTT | CASRVGQGASGNTIYF
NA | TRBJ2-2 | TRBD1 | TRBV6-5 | TGTGCCAGCAGTTACGACAGGGGCACCGGGGAGCTGTTTTTT | CASSYDRGTGELFF
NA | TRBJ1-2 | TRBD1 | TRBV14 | TGTGCCAGCAGCCAAGTTCCGGGACAGGGATCGGGCTACACCTTC | CASSQVPGQGSGYTF
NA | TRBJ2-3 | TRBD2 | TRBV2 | TGTGCCAGCAGCCTCCGCGCGGGAGGAGGAGATACGCAGTATTTT | CASSLRAGGGDTQYF